These 28 T cell receptor beta chains originate from one sample sequenced in a study of shared clonotypes between healthy human individuals. Profiled with immunoSEQ multiplex PCR; TCRdb holds only in-frame clones, not every one. The sample includes 1.4 million or so clones, approximately 98.5% of them seen just once. Specimen: naive CD4+ T cells sorted from blood. Subset defined: CD45RA+ positively selected. Receptor source: a man between 25 and 39 years old in good health.

This chain connects TRBV30 to TRBJ1-2; D possibly corresponds to TRBD1 (6 bases). The germline CDR1 and CDR2 sequences are GTSNPN and SVGIG (reference sequence). V was pared by 7 bases and J by 8 bases, with 17 bases between. CDR3 length: 12 amino acids. The CDR3 here is CAFNQGPGGYTF. The DNA of the CDR3 is TGTGCCTTCAACCAGGGGCCCGGCGGCTACACCTTC.

The genes are TRBV30 and TRBJ1-1; 8 nucleotides line up with TRBD1. The CDR3 has 14 residues. V shed 7 bases and J 6 bases; nucleotides not matched to a gene: 13. Germline CDR1 is GTSNPN and CDR2 is SVGIG (reference sequence). CDR3 loop: CAFGQGLWIPEAFF. Here the CDR3 DNA reads TGTGCCTTTGGACAGGGTTTATGGATCCCTGAAGCTTTCTTT.

The chain recombines TRBV7-6 with TRBJ2-1; 10 bases are a match to TRBD2. This CDR3 is 18 amino acids long. J lost 7 bases, V lost 4 bases, and 16 bases had no gene match. Germline V gene sequence: CDR1 SGHVS, CDR2 FNYEAQ. The CDR3 sequence is CASSSNPSGRFRENEQFF. In DNA form, the CDR3 reads TGTGCCAGCAGCTCCAACCCTAGCGGGAGATTTAGGGAAAATGAGCAGTTCTTC.

The J gene is TRBJ2-7, the V gene TRBV4-1; D unclear. V was cut by 0 bases and J by 3 bases, with 12 bases left in between. The germline CDR1 and CDR2 sequences are MGHRA and YSYEKL. CDR3 length: 15 amino acids. The CDR3 sequence: CASSQEGLSNYEQYF. DNA of the CDR3: TGCGCCAGCAGCCAAGAAGGGTTGTCTAACTACGAGCAGTACTTC.

Note on this clone: At the DNA level, this CDR3 is encoded by other sequences in the same sample as well. The chain employs TRBV5-1 and TRBJ2-4; no firm D call. Germline CDR1 and CDR2: SGHRS and YFSETQ. CDR3 size: 12 residues. Trimming pared 0 bases from V and 6 bases from J, leaving 4 bases between. The CDR3 protein is CASSLAGNIQYF. CDR3 nucleotides: TGCGCCAGCAGCTTGGCGGGAAACATTCAGTACTTC.

Only one count was recorded for this clone. The gene calls are TRBV9 and TRBJ2-1; no clear D. The germline gives CDR1 SGDLS, CDR2 YYNGEE. This CDR3 comprises 16 residues. The V end was cut by 0 bases, the J end by 3 bases, with 13 bases between. CDR3 DNA sequence: TGTGCCAGCAGCGTAGAAGAGCGCCCGCACTACAATGAGCAGTTCTTC. Translation gives CASSVEERPHYNEQFF.

CDR3 amino acids: CASSESKGVAFF. The DNA for the CDR3 is TGCGCCAGCAGTGAGTCGAAAGGGGTGGCTTTCTTT. This chain joins TRBV10-1 and TRBJ1-1; D perhaps matches TRBD1 (5 bases). V lost 0 bases and J 11 bases, leaving 10 bases between the germline ends. Germline V gene data show CDR1 as WNHNN and CDR2 as SYGVQD (reference sequence). The CDR3 has 12 residues.

The chain carries TRBV7-9 and TRBJ2-7, with D maybe TRBD1 (5 bases). The CDR3 covers 13 residues. Germline CDR1 and CDR2: SEHNR and FQNEAQ (reference sequence). The ends were cut back, 7 bases at V and 7 bases at J, with 17 bases in the middle. CDR3 DNA: TGTGCCAGCAAACAAACAGGTCATGGGGAGCAGTACTTC. Its protein product is CASKQTGHGEQYF. The entire variable domain, with the rest obtained from reference TRBV7-9 and TRBJ2-7, is as follows: DTGVSQNPRHKITKRGQNVTFRCDPISEHNRLYWYRQTLGQGPEFLTYFQNEAQLEKSRLLSDRFSAERPKGSFSTLEIQRTEQGDSAMYLCASKQTGHGEQYFGPGTRLTVT.

This sequence joins TRBV10-1 and TRBJ2-1; TRBD1 agrees at 8 bases. V shed 6 bases, J shed 6 bases, and the junction held 13 bases outside the gene matches. This CDR3 is 16 amino acids long. Per germline, CDR1 WNHNN and CDR2 SYGVQD (reference sequence). The CDR3 DNA follows: TGCGCCAGCAGCCGCTGGACAGGGAGTTCCCCCAATGAGCAGTTCTTC. Its translation: CASSRWTGSSPNEQFF.

The chain has TRBV2 and TRBJ2-7; 15 bases are a match to TRBD2. J gave up 4 bases and V 7 bases, and 20 bases lay outside the gene matches. The CDR3 extends over 20 amino acids. Germline assignment: CDR1 SNHLY and CDR2 FYNNEI. In DNA form, the CDR3 reads TGTGCCAGCATCGACCCTGTGCGGACTAGCGGGAGGGCCTTGCGGTACGAGCAGTACTTC. It translates to CASIDPVRTSGRALRYEQYF. Combining the CDR3 with reference TRBV2 and TRBJ2-7 gives the whole variable domain EPEVTQTPSHQVTQMGQEVILRCVPISNHLYFYWYRQILGQKVEFLVSFYNNEISEKSEIFDDQFSVERPDGSNFTLKIRSTKLEDSAMYFCASIDPVRTSGRALRYEQYFGPGTRLTVT.

This clone was seen once. This chain uses TRBV25-1 with TRBJ2-7; D could derive from TRBD1 or TRBD2 (6 bases each). V dropped 2 bases and J dropped 2 bases, with 13 bases sitting between them. The CDR3 is 15 amino acids. Germline CDR1 MGHDK, CDR2 SYGVNS. DNA for the CDR3: TGTGCCAGCAGTGAACTTAAGGGGGGAGCCTACGAGCAGTACTTC. As protein: CASSELKGGAYEQYF.

The chain links TRBV5-1 to TRBJ2-5, with unresolved D. Germline values: CDR1 SGHRS, CDR2 YFSETQ. Trimming left V 4 bases short and J 1 base short, with 11 bases between. CDR3 length: 14 residues. The DNA of the CDR3 is TGCGCCAGCAGCCCGGATGGGGTCCAAGAGACCCAGTACTTC. Its translation: CASSPDGVQETQYF. The full variable domain, its missing parts supplied by reference TRBV5-1 and TRBJ2-5, is KAGVTQTPRYLIKTRGQQVTLSCSPISGHRSVSWYQQTPGQGLQFLFEYFSETQRNKGNFPGRFSGRQFSNSRSEMNVSTLELGDSALYLCASSPDGVQETQYFGPGTRLLVL.

V is TRBV5-1 and J is TRBJ2-3; no definite D call. The V end lost 4 bases, the J end lost 2 bases, and 8 bases lay between the germline ends. Germline CDR1 reads SGHRS; CDR2 reads YFSETQ. The CDR3 consists of 13 residues. The CDR3 protein is CASSDGLTDTQYF. CDR3 nucleotides: TGCGCCAGCAGCGACGGTCTCACAGATACGCAGTATTTT.

In DNA, the CDR3 is TGTGCCAGCAGCTTACTTCCCGACACTGAAGCTTTCTTT. Translating gives CASSLLPDTEAFF. The chain carries TRBV7-8 and TRBJ1-1; unclear D gene. The CDR3 has 13 amino acids. Trimming shortened V by 2 bases and J by 3 bases, and 7 bases separated the two germline ends. Germline CDR1 SGHVS, CDR2 FQNEAQ.

The J gene is TRBJ2-2, the V gene TRBV6-4; 9 nucleotides align to TRBD1. CDR3 length: 15 amino acids. Per the germline V gene, CDR1 is MRHNA and CDR2 is SNTAGT. V lost 6 bases and J lost 6; bases outside the gene matches: 8. This chain's CDR3 is CASRKPGQGSGELFF. The CDR3 nucleotides are TGTGCCAGCAGGAAACCGGGACAGGGATCCGGGGAGCTGTTTTTT.

The chain joins TRBV19 to TRBJ2-3; D is unclear. The V gene's germline CDR1 is LNHDA and CDR2 SQIVND (reference sequence). The CDR3 spans 15 residues. V shed 0 bases and J shed 1 base, with 8 bases lying between them. The CDR3 DNA follows: TGTGCCAGTAGTATAGAGTTATTCCGCACAGATACGCAGTATTTT. Its translation is CASSIELFRTDTQYF.

The chain links TRBV19 to TRBJ2-5; D gene ambiguous. The CDR3 is 13 amino acids. In germline, CDR1 is LNHDA, CDR2 SQIVND (reference sequence). V lost 2 bases and J 5 bases, leaving 9 bases between the germline ends. The CDR3 DNA reads TGTGCCAGTAGTATAACGGAAAGGGAGACCCAGTACTTC. It translates to CASSITERETQYF.

The J gene is TRBJ2-7, the V gene TRBV30; 7 nucleotides match TRBD1. Germline loops: CDR1 GTSNPN, CDR2 SVGIG (reference sequence). The trim removed 2 bases at V and 6 bases at J, leaving 19 bases unmatched. This CDR3 has 17 residues. In DNA, the CDR3 is TGTGCCTGGAGTCTGGCCAGGGGGAGTCTTCGTTCTTTCGAGCAGTACTTC. Protein product: CAWSLARGSLRSFEQYF.

J is TRBJ1-5 and V is TRBV9, with D possibly TRBD1 on 5 matching bases. Trimming took off 3 bases at V and 0 bases at J, with 7 bases between the two ends. There are 14 residues in the CDR3. Germline V CDR1 and CDR2: SGDLS, YYNGEE. The CDR3 DNA is TGTGCCAGCAGCGAGACAGCTAGCAATCAGCCCCAGCATTTT. Its translation is CASSETASNQPQHF.

The rearrangement joins TRBV11-3 to TRBJ2-1, with 9 bases that match TRBD2. CDR1 and CDR2 from the germline V gene are SGHNT and YENEEA. The CDR3 extends over 16 amino acids. J was trimmed by 6 bases and V by 1 base; bases with no gene match: 7. DNA for the CDR3: TGTGCCAGCAGCTTAGTCGGTGCGGGAGGGGTCAATGAGCAGTTCTTC. It translates to CASSLVGAGGVNEQFF.

J is TRBJ2-7 and V is TRBV29-1; 9 nucleotides agree with TRBD2. The CDR3 has 16 amino acids. V was pared by 1 base and J by 3 bases, with 10 bases of the junction left unmatched. The germline CDR1 and CDR2 sequences are SQVTM and ANQGSEA. CDR3 residues: CSVEAGGSGRGYEQYF. CDR3 DNA: TGCAGCGTTGAAGCAGGAGGTAGCGGGAGAGGCTACGAGCAGTACTTC.

The chain has TRBV5-6 and TRBJ2-7, with TRBD1 matching 9 bases. This CDR3 comprises 16 residues. The trim removed 3 bases at V and 5 bases at J, leaving 12 bases unmatched. CDR1 SGHDT and CDR2 YYEEEE come from the germline V gene. The CDR3 sequence: CASSYITGQGYDEQYF. DNA for the CDR3: TGTGCCAGCAGCTATATTACCGGACAGGGGTACGACGAGCAGTACTTC.

The chain has TRBV28 and TRBJ1-2; 7 bases fit TRBD1. Germline assignment: CDR1 MDHEN and CDR2 SYDVKM. This CDR3 contains 14 residues. J gave up 4 bases and V 6 bases, and 8 bases lay outside the gene matches. CDR3 DNA: TGTGCCAGCAGGATAGAAGGGACAGCCTATGGCTACACCTTC. This translates into CASRIEGTAYGYTF.

This rearrangement joins TRBV7-8 to TRBJ1-1; the D gene is possibly TRBD1 (5 bases). The CDR3 totals 14 residues. Germline values: CDR1 SGHVS, CDR2 FQNEAQ. V shed 3 bases and J shed 4 bases, with 12 bases lying between them. The chain's CDR3 is CASSFTRGITEAFF. The CDR3 coding sequence is TGTGCCAGCAGCTTTACGCGGGGGATCACTGAAGCTTTCTTT.

V is TRBV15 and J is TRBJ1-1; no firm D call. The germline V gene has CDR1 LNHNV and CDR2 YYDKDF (reference sequence). CDR3 size: 13 residues. V lost 7 bases to trimming and J lost 0 bases, with 9 bases between them. The CDR3 reads CATKASMNTEAFF. In DNA form, the CDR3 reads TGTGCCACCAAGGCCTCGATGAACACTGAAGCTTTCTTT.

The gene calls are TRBV6-1 and TRBJ2-3, with D hard to call. V shed 4 bases and J shed 2 bases, with 7 bases lying between them. Per the germline V gene, CDR1 is MNHNS and CDR2 is SASEGT. This CDR3 contains 13 residues. This chain's CDR3 is CASSGDDTDTQYF. CDR3 bases: TGTGCCAGCAGTGGGGATGACACAGATACGCAGTATTTT.

On this clone itself: Other DNA sequences in the sample encode the same CDR3. The rearrangement links TRBV9 to TRBJ2-7; no firm D call. Trimming cost V 2 bases and J 0 bases, with 9 bases left between them. The germline V gene has CDR1 SGDLS and CDR2 YYNGEE. The CDR3 has 14 amino acids. The CDR3 sequence: CASSVGGSSYEQYF. The CDR3 DNA sequence: TGTGCCAGCAGCGTCGGCGGAAGCTCCTACGAGCAGTACTTC.

The rearrangement uses TRBV5-1 and TRBJ2-2, with D hard to call. The CDR3 extends over 12 amino acids. CDR1 SGHRS and CDR2 YFSETQ come from the germline V gene. Trimming removed 3 bases at V and 8 bases at J, with 8 bases between. DNA of the CDR3: TGCGCCAGCAGCTACAACGCAGGGGAGCTGTTTTTT. As protein: CASSYNAGELFF.